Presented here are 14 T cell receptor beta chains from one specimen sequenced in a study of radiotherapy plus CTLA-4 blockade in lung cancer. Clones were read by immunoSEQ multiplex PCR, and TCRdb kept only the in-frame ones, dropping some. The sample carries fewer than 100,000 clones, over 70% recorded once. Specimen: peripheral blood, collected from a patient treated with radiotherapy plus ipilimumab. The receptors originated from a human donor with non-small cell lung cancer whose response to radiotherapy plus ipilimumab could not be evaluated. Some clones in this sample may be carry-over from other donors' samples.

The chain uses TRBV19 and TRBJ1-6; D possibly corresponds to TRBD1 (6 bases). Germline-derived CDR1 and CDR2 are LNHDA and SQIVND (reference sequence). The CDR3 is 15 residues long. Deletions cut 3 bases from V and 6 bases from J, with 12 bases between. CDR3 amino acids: CASSIAGVGNSPLHF. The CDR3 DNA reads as TGTGCCAGTAGTATCGCAGGGGTAGGTAATTCACCCCTCCACTTT.

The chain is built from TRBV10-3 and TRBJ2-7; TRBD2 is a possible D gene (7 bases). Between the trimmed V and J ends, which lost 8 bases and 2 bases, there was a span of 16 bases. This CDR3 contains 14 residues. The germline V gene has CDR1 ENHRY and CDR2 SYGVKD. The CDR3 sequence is CAIASGEGAYEQYF. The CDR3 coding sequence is TGTGCCATCGCCTCCGGGGAGGGGGCCTACGAGCAGTACTTC.

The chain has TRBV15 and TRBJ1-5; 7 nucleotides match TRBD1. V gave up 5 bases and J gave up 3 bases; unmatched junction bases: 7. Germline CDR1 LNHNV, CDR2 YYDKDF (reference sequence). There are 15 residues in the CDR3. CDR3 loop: CATSSGGTVNQPQHF. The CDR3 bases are TGTGCCACCAGCTCAGGGGGAACAGTCAATCAGCCCCAGCATTTT.

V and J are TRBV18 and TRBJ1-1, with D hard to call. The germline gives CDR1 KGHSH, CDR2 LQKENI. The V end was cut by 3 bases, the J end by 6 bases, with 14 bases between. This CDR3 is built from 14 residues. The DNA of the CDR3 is TGTGCCAGCTCACCGCGGACTGACATCTCTGAAGCTTTCTTT. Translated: CASSPRTDISEAFF.

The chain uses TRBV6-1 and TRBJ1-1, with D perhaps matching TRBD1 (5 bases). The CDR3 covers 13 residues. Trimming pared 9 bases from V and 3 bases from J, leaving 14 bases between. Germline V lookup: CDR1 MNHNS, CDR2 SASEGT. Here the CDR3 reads CASWARAYTEAFF. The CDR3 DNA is TGTGCCAGTTGGGCCAGGGCCTACACTGAAGCTTTCTTT.

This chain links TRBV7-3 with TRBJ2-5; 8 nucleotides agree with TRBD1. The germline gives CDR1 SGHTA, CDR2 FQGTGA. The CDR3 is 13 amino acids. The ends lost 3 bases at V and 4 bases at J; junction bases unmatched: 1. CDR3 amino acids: CASSFTGGETQYF. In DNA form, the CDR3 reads TGTGCCAGCAGCTTTACAGGGGGAGAGACCCAGTACTTC.

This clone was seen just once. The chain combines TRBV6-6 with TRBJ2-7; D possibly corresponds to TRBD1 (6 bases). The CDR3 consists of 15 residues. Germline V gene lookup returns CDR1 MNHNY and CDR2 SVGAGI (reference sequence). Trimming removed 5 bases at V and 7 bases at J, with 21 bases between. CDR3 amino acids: CASSPGQLHVGEQYF. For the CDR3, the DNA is TGTGCCAGCAGTCCCGGACAGCTTCACGTGGGAGAGCAGTACTTC.

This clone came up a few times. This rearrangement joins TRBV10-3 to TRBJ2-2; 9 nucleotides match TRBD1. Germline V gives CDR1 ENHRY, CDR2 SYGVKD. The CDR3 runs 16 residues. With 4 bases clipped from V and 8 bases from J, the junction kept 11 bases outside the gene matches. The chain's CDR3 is CAISGSWTGAEGELFF. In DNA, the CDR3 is TGTGCCATCAGTGGTTCCTGGACAGGGGCTGAGGGGGAGCTGTTTTTT.

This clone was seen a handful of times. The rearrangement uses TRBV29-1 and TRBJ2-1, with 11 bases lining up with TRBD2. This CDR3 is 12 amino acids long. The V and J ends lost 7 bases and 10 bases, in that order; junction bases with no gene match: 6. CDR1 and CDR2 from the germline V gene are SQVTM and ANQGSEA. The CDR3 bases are TGCAGCGCGGGACTAGCGGTAGGGGAGCAGTTCTTC. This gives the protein CSAGLAVGEQFF.

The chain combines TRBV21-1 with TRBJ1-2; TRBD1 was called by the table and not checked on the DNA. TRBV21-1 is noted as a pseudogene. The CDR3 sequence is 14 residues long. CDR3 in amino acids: CASSRDRGDYGYTF. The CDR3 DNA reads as TGTGCCAGCAGCAGGGACAGGGGAGACTATGGCTACACCTTC.

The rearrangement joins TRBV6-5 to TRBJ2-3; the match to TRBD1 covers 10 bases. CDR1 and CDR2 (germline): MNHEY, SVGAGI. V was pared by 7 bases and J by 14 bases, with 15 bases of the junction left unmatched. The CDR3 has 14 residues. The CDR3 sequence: CASIDGQGGGRRYF. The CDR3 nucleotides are TGTGCCAGCATTGATGGACAGGGGGGTGGGAGACGGTATTTT.

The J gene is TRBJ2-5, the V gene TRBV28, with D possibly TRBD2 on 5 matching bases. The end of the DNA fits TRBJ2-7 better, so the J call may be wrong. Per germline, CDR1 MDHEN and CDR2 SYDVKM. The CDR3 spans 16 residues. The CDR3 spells CASSLSQGRRPYEQYF. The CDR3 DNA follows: TGTGCCAGCAGTTTATCCCAAGGCAGGAGGCCCTACGAGCAGTACTTC.

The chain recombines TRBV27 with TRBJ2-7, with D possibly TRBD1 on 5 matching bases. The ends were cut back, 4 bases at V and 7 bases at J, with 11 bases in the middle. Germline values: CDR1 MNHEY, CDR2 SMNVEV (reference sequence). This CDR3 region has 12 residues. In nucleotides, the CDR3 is TGTGCCAGCAGTTCAGACAGCCTGGAGCAGTACTTC. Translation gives CASSSDSLEQYF.

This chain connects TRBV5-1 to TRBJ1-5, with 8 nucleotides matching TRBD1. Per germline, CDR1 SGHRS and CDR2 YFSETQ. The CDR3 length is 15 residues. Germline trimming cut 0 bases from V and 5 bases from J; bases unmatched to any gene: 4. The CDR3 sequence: CASSLAPGGYQPQHF. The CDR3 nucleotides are TGCGCCAGCAGCTTGGCTCCAGGGGGCTATCAGCCCCAGCATTTT.